This T cell receptor beta chain was identified during a study of shared clonotypes between healthy human individuals. CD45RO-negative CD8 cells positively selected for CCR7 made up the naive population, which excluded terminally differentiated effector memory CD45RA+ cells. V was pared by 2 bases and J by 1 base, with 6 bases between. Germline assignment: CDR1 MRHNA and CDR2 SNTAGT. CDR3 length: 15 residues. The table came from immunoSEQ multiplex PCR; TCRdb's copy has only in-frame clones and leaves some out. The sample includes fewer than 1 million clones, approximately 96% of them seen just once. The source of this sequence is a man aged 30-40 years in good health. The V call is TRBV6-4, the J call TRBJ2-6; tentatively, D is TRBD1 (6 bases). The sequencing input was naive CD8+ T cells sorted from blood. The CDR3 DNA follows: TGTGCCAGCAGTGACACAGGGTCTGGGGCCAACGTCCTGACTTTC. Amino acids: CASSDTGSGANVLTF.